This is a list of T cell receptor beta chains from one sample in a study of radiotherapy plus CTLA-4 blockade in lung cancer. The data were produced by immunoSEQ multiplex PCR, yet TCRdb's version contains in-frame clones alone and is incomplete. This repertoire shows tens of thousands of clones, 77% found once; its top ten account for roughly 4%. The sequencing here drew on peripheral blood, taken from a patient treated with radiotherapy plus ipilimumab. These receptors were taken from a human donor with non-small cell lung cancer who had a partial response to radiotherapy plus ipilimumab. Both conserved end residues are part of each CDR3. The order of the fields is J gene, CDR3 length, V gene, CDR3 protein.

j_gene: TRBJ1-1
len: 10
v_gene: TRBV6-1
CDR3aa: CASGHQKAFF

j_gene: TRBJ2-4
len: 15
v_gene: TRBV7-9
CDR3aa: CASTTGMPLGNIQYF

j_gene: TRBJ2-3
len: 16
v_gene: TRBV7-2
CDR3aa: CASSLQSGGQRDTQYF

j_gene: TRBJ2-5
len: 14
v_gene: TRBV6-1
CDR3aa: CASSADRGRETQYF

j_gene: TRBJ1-1
len: 14
v_gene: TRBV7-8
CDR3aa: CASSWSQGFTEAFF

j_gene: TRBJ2-3
len: 14
v_gene: TRBV29-1
CDR3aa: CSAERGLSTDTQYF

j_gene: TRBJ2-7
len: 12
v_gene: TRBV2
CDR3aa: CASSEGSAAQYF

j_gene: TRBJ2-5
len: 12
v_gene: TRBV2
CDR3aa: CASARGPETQYF

j_gene: TRBJ1-5
len: 14
v_gene: TRBV28
CDR3aa: CASSLLIPGQPWHF

j_gene: TRBJ2-5
len: 14
v_gene: TRBV6-5
CDR3aa: CASSYGGPGREQYF

j_gene: TRBJ2-7
len: 13
v_gene: TRBV28
CDR3aa: CASSTGQVYEQYF

j_gene: TRBJ2-5
len: 15
v_gene: TRBV9
CDR3aa: CASSVGGGRQETQYF

j_gene: TRBJ2-3
len: 14
v_gene: TRBV7-3
CDR3aa: CASSDRVGTDTQYF

j_gene: TRBJ1-5
len: 15
v_gene: TRBV9
CDR3aa: CASSVSGNTNQPQHF

j_gene: TRBJ1-5
len: 16
v_gene: TRBV15
CDR3aa: CATSEHQGARGQPQHF

j_gene: TRBJ1-2
len: 16
v_gene: TRBV7-6
CDR3aa: CASSLGRQGDRDGYTF

j_gene: TRBJ2-6
len: 14
v_gene: TRBV19
CDR3aa: CASSRGSGANVLTF

j_gene: TRBJ1-5
len: 15
v_gene: TRBV2
CDR3aa: CASSEERLGNQPQHF

j_gene: TRBJ1-6
len: 14
v_gene: TRBV7-6
CDR3aa: CASSSRTDNSPLHF

j_gene: TRBJ1-2
len: 15
v_gene: TRBV6-5
CDR3aa: CASSSTGTGWSGYTF

j_gene: TRBJ2-6
len: 14
v_gene: TRBV2
CDR3aa: CASSPGAGANVLTF

j_gene: TRBJ1-5
len: 15
v_gene: TRBV5-1
CDR3aa: CASSLKAGVGQPQHF

j_gene: TRBJ1-2
len: 14
v_gene: TRBV5-5
CDR3aa: CASTGTGGRYGYTF

j_gene: TRBJ1-2
len: 15
v_gene: TRBV5-1
CDR3aa: CASTGGRMNNYGYTF

j_gene: TRBJ2-2
len: 13
v_gene: TRBV7-9
CDR3aa: CASRPGSGGELFF

j_gene: TRBJ1-6
len: 17
v_gene: TRBV7-3
CDR3aa: CASSVGGPGSYNSPLHF

j_gene: TRBJ1-2
len: 15
v_gene: TRBV27
CDR3aa: CASSPAGGGVYGYTF

j_gene: TRBJ2-7
len: 18
v_gene: TRBV4-3
CDR3aa: CASSQEATLAGESYEQYF

j_gene: TRBJ2-2
len: 15
v_gene: TRBV28
CDR3aa: CASSPSGGAAGELFF

j_gene: TRBJ2-3
len: 14
v_gene: TRBV25-1
CDR3aa: CASSVAGSTDTQYF

j_gene: TRBJ1-1
len: 15
v_gene: TRBV7-8
CDR3aa: CASRKGQGLNTEAFF

j_gene: TRBJ2-7
len: 12
v_gene: TRBV5-6
CDR3aa: CASSLVRDEQYF

j_gene: TRBJ1-5
len: 15
v_gene: TRBV19
CDR3aa: CASSIDGQGGQPQHF

j_gene: TRBJ1-3
len: 15
v_gene: TRBV6-5
CDR3aa: CASSIGQGVGNTIYF

j_gene: TRBJ1-1
len: 13
v_gene: TRBV6-1
CDR3aa: CASTDSSNTEAFF

j_gene: TRBJ1-4
len: 17
v_gene: TRBV7-3
CDR3aa: CASSQGQGPKGCEKLFF

j_gene: TRBJ2-3
len: 16
v_gene: TRBV11-3
CDR3aa: CASSLGGRGSTDTQYF

j_gene: TRBJ2-3
len: 15
v_gene: TRBV6-5
CDR3aa: CASRPRYGTTDTQYF

j_gene: TRBJ2-6
len: 17
v_gene: TRBV9
CDR3aa: CASSFRGPGGGANVLTF

j_gene: TRBJ2-1
len: 17
v_gene: TRBV11-2
CDR3aa: CASSLSLARSSYNEQFF

j_gene: TRBJ1-4
len: 15
v_gene: TRBV2
CDR3aa: CASSAYRATNEKLFF

j_gene: TRBJ2-3
len: 15
v_gene: TRBV4-3
CDR3aa: CASSQDPSSTDTQYF

j_gene: TRBJ2-1
len: 14
v_gene: TRBV9
CDR3aa: CASSPDGAYNEQFF

j_gene: TRBJ1-2
len: 16
v_gene: TRBV4-2
CDR3aa: CASSQPGTGDNYGYTF

j_gene: TRBJ1-1
len: 15
v_gene: TRBV29-1
CDR3aa: CSVSKMAGWGTEAFF

j_gene: TRBJ1-2
len: 15
v_gene: TRBV11-2
CDR3aa: CASSGDSDRASGYTF

j_gene: TRBJ1-4
len: 13
v_gene: TRBV27
CDR3aa: CASRRGSSEKLFF

j_gene: TRBJ1-1
len: 15
v_gene: TRBV27
CDR3aa: CASSLSTNMNTEAFF

j_gene: TRBJ1-6
len: 14
v_gene: TRBV11-1
CDR3aa: CASSSAGGDSPLHF

j_gene: TRBJ2-7
len: 15
v_gene: TRBV6-1
CDR3aa: CASSESTGSFYEQYF

j_gene: TRBJ2-5
len: 13
v_gene: TRBV28
CDR3aa: CASSRTGGETQYF

j_gene: TRBJ2-3
len: 16
v_gene: TRBV30
CDR3aa: CAWTGGLAGGKDTQYF

j_gene: TRBJ1-2
len: 15
v_gene: TRBV19
CDR3aa: CASSISWGQNNGYTF

j_gene: TRBJ2-3
len: 14
v_gene: TRBV5-1
CDR3aa: CASSLGQGEDTQYF

j_gene: TRBJ2-2
len: 15
v_gene: TRBV6-1
CDR3aa: CASNQDSANTGELFF